These 16 T cell receptor beta chains share one sample of origin, sequenced in a study of early T cells in non-severe SARS-CoV-2 infection. TCRdb used MiXCR to reprocess the 5' RACE reads, holding one entry per CDR3 protein. This table has about 80,000 distinct CDR3 sequences, around 5% appearing once. The sample here was whole blood, taken at baseline. The receptors shown here come from an adult who was a healthcare worker with PCR-confirmed SARS-CoV-2 infection or an uninfected control (not recorded which).

This clonotype was observed at least ten times. CDR3 nucleotide sequence: TGCGCCAGCAGCTTGGTCTCTGGACTAGCGGCCACCGGGGAGCTGTTTTTT. Protein product: CASSLVSGLAATGELFF. The rearrangement links TRBV5-1 to TRBJ2-2; 10 nucleotides line up with TRBD2. The CDR3 extends over 17 amino acids. Germline assignment: CDR1 SGHRS and CDR2 YFSETQ. The V gene end was trimmed by 0 bases and the J gene end by 4 bases; junction bases not matched to a gene: 6. The full variable domain, with the rest looked up from reference TRBV5-1 and TRBJ2-2, is KAGVTQTPRYLIKTRGQQVTLSCSPISGHRSVSWYQQTPGQGLQFLFEYFSETQRNKGNFPGRFSGRQFSNSRSEMNVSTLELGDSALYLCASSLVSGLAATGELFFGEGSRLTVL.

This clonotype was detected ten times or more. The rearrangement joins TRBV20-1 to TRBJ1-1, with D perhaps TRBD1 (6 bases). The CDR3 spans 16 residues. Looked up from germline, CDR1 is DFQATT and CDR2 is SNEGSKA (reference sequence). Deletions cut 2 bases from V and 2 bases from J, with 18 bases between. The CDR3 loop reads CSARSFGVGGNTEAFF. The CDR3 nucleotides read TGCAGTGCTAGATCTTTCGGGGTAGGGGGAAACACTGAAGCTTTCTTT.

The chain uses TRBV4-1 and TRBJ1-1, with D possibly TRBD1 on 6 matching bases. This CDR3 spans 15 amino acids. V shed 1 base and J shed 2 bases, with 11 bases lying between them. CDR1 is MGHRA and CDR2 is YSYEKL in the germline V gene. The CDR3 DNA sequence: TGCGCCAGCAGCCAAGTATGGACAGATAACACTGAAGCTTTCTTT. It is translated as CASSQVWTDNTEAFF.

This clonotype was seen ten or more times. The chain combines TRBV4-2 with TRBJ1-2; D might be TRBD1 (5 bases). The CDR3 contains 15 residues. With 0 bases removed from V and 2 bases from J, the gap between germline ends came to 10 bases. The germline gives CDR1 LGHNA, CDR2 YNFKEQ. The CDR3 spells CASSQDTGTNYGYTF. The DNA for the CDR3 is TGTGCCAGCAGCCAAGATACCGGGACGAACTATGGCTACACCTTC.

This clonotype was counted a few times. The CDR3 loop is CSVAPGYTF. DNA of the CDR3: TGCAGCGTTGCCCCTGGCTACACCTTC. The chain combines TRBV29-1 with TRBJ1-2, with D hard to call. This CDR3 is built from 9 residues. V lost 4 bases and J 7 bases, leaving 4 bases between the germline ends. Germline V gene sequence: CDR1 SQVTM, CDR2 ANQGSEA.

The sample holds many counts of this clonotype. The chain is built from TRBV14 and TRBJ2-1; 8 bases are a match to TRBD1. From germline, CDR1 is SGHDN and CDR2 FVKESK. Trimming cost V 1 base and J 16 bases; bases outside gene matches: 12. CDR3 length equals 14 residues. Here the CDR3 reads CASSQVPQGQGFFF. CDR3 nucleotide sequence: TGTGCCAGCAGCCAAGTGCCCCAAGGACAGGGTTTTTTCTTC.

This clonotype was picked up one time. This clone may be a read error of a much larger clone one base away. The chain has TRBV18 and TRBJ1-4; possibly TRBD1 for D (5 bases). The CDR3 length is 14 residues. Germline CDR1 KGHSH, CDR2 LQKENI. Here the CDR3 DNA reads TGTGCCAGCTCCCAAAAGGGGTCTAATGAAAATCTGTTTTTT. Its protein is CASSQKGSNENLFF. The whole variable domain, remainder taken from reference TRBV18 and TRBJ1-4, is NAGVMQNPRHLVRRRGQEARLRCSPMKGHSHVYWYRQLPEEGLKFMVYLQKENIIDESGMPKERFSAEFPKEGPSILRIQQVVRGDSAAYFCASSQKGSNENLFFGSGTQLSVL.

This clonotype was seen repeatedly, ten times or more. The genes are TRBV25-1 and TRBJ2-1, with a weak D call TRBD2 (6 bases). Trimming pared 7 bases from V and 7 bases from J, leaving 11 bases between. The CDR3 runs to 12 residues. Germline-derived CDR1 and CDR2 are MGHDK and SYGVNS. This CDR3 is CASKVGRNEQFF. The CDR3 DNA is TGTGCCAGCAAGGTGGGGAGGAATGAGCAGTTCTTC.

At least ten counts were recorded for this clonotype. The chain has TRBV25-1 and TRBJ2-7, with TRBD1 as a possible D gene (5 bases). Trimming shortened V by 1 base and J by 7 bases, and 17 bases separated the two germline ends. The germline V gene encodes CDR1 MGHDK and CDR2 SYGVNS. This CDR3 has 15 residues. CDR3 nucleotides: TGTGCCAGCAGTGAATGGAAACAGGCCTCTAGGGAGCAGTACTTC. Translating it yields CASSEWKQASREQYF.

The sample holds a few counts of this clonotype. The V gene is TRBV18, the J gene TRBJ2-4, with 8 positions matching TRBD2. V lost 3 bases and J lost 6; bases outside the gene matches: 4. The CDR3 consists of 14 residues. In germline, CDR1 is KGHSH, CDR2 LQKENI. This chain's CDR3 is CASSPPGGANIQYF. CDR3 nucleotides: TGTGCCAGCTCACCCCCCGGGGGGGCAAACATTCAGTACTTC.

This clonotype occurred a few times. The chain carries TRBV14 and TRBJ2-7, with no clear D. The CDR3 loop spans 13 amino acids. Trimming took off 3 bases at V and 6 bases at J, with 12 bases between the two ends. The germline V gene encodes CDR1 SGHDN and CDR2 FVKESK. The CDR3 DNA sequence: TGTGCCAGCAGCCAGACGAGCTTAGGCGAGCAGTACTTC. Its protein product is CASSQTSLGEQYF.

Ten or more counts support this clonotype. The chain is built from TRBV19 and TRBJ2-1; D unresolved. Germline V lookup: CDR1 LNHDA, CDR2 SQIVND (reference sequence). The V gene lost 3 bases and the J gene lost 2 bases, with 8 bases spanning the gap. The CDR3 sequence is 14 residues long. The CDR3 nucleotides are TGTGCCAGTAGTATGCGCGGACCCTACAATGAGCAGTTCTTC. Translated: CASSMRGPYNEQFF. Full variable domain (outside the CDR3, taken from reference TRBV19 and TRBJ2-1): DGGITQSPKYLFRKEGQNVTLSCEQNLNHDAMYWYRQDPGQGLRLIYYSQIVNDFQKGDIAEGYSVSREKKESFPLTVTSAQKNPTAFYLCASSMRGPYNEQFFGPGTRLTVL.

This sequence joins TRBV12-3 or TRBV12-4 and TRBJ2-4; 7 bases are shared with TRBD2. The CDR3 is 13 residues long. V was pared by 0 bases and J by 8 bases, with 1 base of the junction left unmatched. The CDR3 sequence: CASSLAGGDIQYF. The DNA for the CDR3 is TGTGCCAGCAGTTTAGCGGGAGGGGACATTCAGTACTTC.

This clonotype was seen repeatedly, ten times or more. The V call is TRBV18, the J call TRBJ1-2; D may be TRBD1 (5 bases). The CDR3 has 15 residues. The V and J ends lost 2 bases and 1 base respectively, with 11 bases between them. Germline CDR1 KGHSH, CDR2 LQKENI. The CDR3 nucleotides are TGTGCCAGCTCACCAGAAGGGGCCGTTAACTATGGCTACACCTTC. This translates into CASSPEGAVNYGYTF.

This clonotype showed up just a few times. CDR3 region: CAGQFPPGELFF. The CDR3 DNA follows: TGTGCCGGCCAGTTCCCCCCGGGGGAGCTGTTTTTT. The chain uses TRBV19 and TRBJ2-2, with D uncertain. This CDR3 has 12 residues. Trimming took off 11 bases at V and 8 bases at J, with 15 bases between the two ends. The germline CDR1 and CDR2 sequences are LNHDA and SQIVND (reference sequence). The full variable domain, completed using reference TRBV19 and TRBJ2-2, is DGGITQSPKYLFRKEGQNVTLSCEQNLNHDAMYWYRQDPGQGLRLIYYSQIVNDFQKGDIAEGYSVSREKKESFPLTVTSAQKNPTAFYLCAGQFPPGELFFGEGSRLTVL.

This clonotype occurred a few times. This chain joins TRBV2 and TRBJ2-5; D tentatively reads TRBD1 or TRBD2 (5 bases each). The CDR3 runs to 14 residues. V was pared by 6 bases and J by 5 bases, with 16 bases between. Germline V gene lookup returns CDR1 SNHLY and CDR2 FYNNEI. The CDR3 is CASSLGTRRETQYF. Here the CDR3 DNA reads TGTGCCAGCAGCCTAGGGACCAGGCGGGAGACCCAGTACTTC.